A selection of T cell receptor beta chains follows, all from one sample in a study of blood T cells in healthy people across ages. TCRdb re-called the 5' RACE reads with MiXCR, one entry per CDR3 protein. The sample consists of hundreds of thousands of distinct CDR3 sequences, 25% to 30% of them appearing once. The specimen sequenced was blood. The source is a woman aged 70-85 years in good health. The CDR3 runs from the conserved cysteine through the conserved F or W. D genes are given only for firm matches. Clone size is given for some rows only: seen once, a few or many times, or a class if the clone is expanded.

d_call	v_call	clone_size	j_call	cdr3_nt	cdr3_aa
-	TRBV11-2	-	TRBJ1-1	TGTGCCAGCAGCTTAGCGGGGACGGACACTGAAGCTTTCTTT	CASSLAGTDTEAFF
TRBD2	TRBV20-1	-	TRBJ2-1	TGCAGTGCAAATAAACTAGCGGGGCCTAATAATGAGCAGTTCTTC	CSANKLAGPNNEQFF
TRBD2	TRBV28	few	TRBJ2-1	TGTGCCAGCAGTTCTAGCGGGAGCTTCTCCTACAATGAGCAGTTCTTC	CASSSSGSFSYNEQFF
TRBD2	TRBV10-3	few	TRBJ2-1	TGTGCCATCAGTGGAAAGGCGGGAGGTGTCGATGAGCAGTTCTTC	CAISGKAGGVDEQFF
TRBD2	TRBV7-2	few	TRBJ2-3	TGTGCCAGCAACCCTAGCGGGAGGCGAGGAGATACGCAGTATTTT	CASNPSGRRGDTQYF
-	TRBV20-1	-	TRBJ2-7	TGCTTCAGCGAGGCTACCGTTCGCCCCTCCTACGAGCAGTACTTC	CFSEATVRPSYEQYF
-	TRBV20-1	-	TRBJ2-5	TGCAGTGCTAGAGAAAGACGTGGGAGGCAAGAGACCCAGTACTTC	CSARERRGRQETQYF
TRBD2	TRBV28	few	TRBJ2-7	TGTGCCAGCAGTTTAAGGACTAGCGGGAGTGGTGAGCAGTACTTC	CASSLRTSGSGEQYF
-	TRBV18	-	TRBJ1-3	TGTGCCAGCTCACCACCGGTCGCTGGATCTGGAAACCCCATATATTTT	CASSPPVAGSGNPIYF
TRBD1	TRBV27	-	TRBJ2-7	TGTGCCAGCAGTCCGGGACAGCTTCGGGGCGAGCAGTACTTC	CASSPGQLRGEQYF
-	TRBV6-1	-	TRBJ1-5	TGTGCCAGCAAGGACATCGGGTCAAGTCAGCCCCAGCATTTT	CASKDIGSSQPQHF
-	TRBV29-1	many	TRBJ1-1	TGCAGCGTCCCGGGGGCAGGGAGTTTACCTGAAGCTTTCTTT	CSVPGAGSLPEAFF
-	TRBV5-1	many	TRBJ1-3	TGCGCCAGCTCGGATCCGGGACAAAAGCTTGGAAACACCATATATTTT	CASSDPGQKLGNTIYF
TRBD2	TRBV28	-	TRBJ2-3	TGTGCCAGCAGTTTCCTTAGCGGGAGGGCTGAAGATACGCAGTATTTT	CASSFLSGRAEDTQYF
-	TRBV4-1	few	TRBJ2-7	TGCGCCAGCAGCCCCCTTGACCTGATCGGGAACGAGCAGTACTTC	CASSPLDLIGNEQYF
TRBD1	TRBV7-3	-	TRBJ2-1	TGTGCCAGCAGCCACGGGACAGGGGCCTACAATGAGCAGTTCTTC	CASSHGTGAYNEQFF
-	TRBV6-4	-	TRBJ2-1	TGTGCCAGCAGCCGAGAGAGCTCCTACAATGAGCAGTTCTTC	CASSRESSYNEQFF
-	TRBV7-2	-	TRBJ2-1	TGTGCCAGCAGCTTAGCGGCGATCCAGCTCGGCAATGAGCAGTTCTTC	CASSLAAIQLGNEQFF
-	TRBV6-1	few	TRBJ2-2	TGTGCCAGCAGTTGGACAGTGTCAAACACCGGGGAGCTGTTTTTT	CASSWTVSNTGELFF
TRBD2	TRBV20-1	few	TRBJ2-1	TGCAGTGGTACTCTAGCGGGAAATGAGCAGTTCTTC	CSGTLAGNEQFF
-	TRBV20-1	-	TRBJ2-6	TGCAGTGCTACGACCGCGTCTCTGGGGACCAACGTCCTGACTTTC	CSATTASLGTNVLTF
-	TRBV28	few	TRBJ2-7	TGTGCCAGCAGTCTCTCCTCGAGGTGGGAGCAGTACTTC	CASSLSSRWEQYF
TRBD2	TRBV5-1	few	TRBJ2-1	TGCGCCAGCAGCTTACGAGCGGGATTTGGCGCCTACAATGAGCAGTTCTTC	CASSLRAGFGAYNEQFF
TRBD1	TRBV2	few	TRBJ1-3	TGTGCCACCAGGACCGGGACAGGGACTGGAAACACCATATATTTT	CATRTGTGTGNTIYF
TRBD1	TRBV7-2	-	TRBJ1-2	TGTGCCAGCAGCCCAGGTGGGACAGGGAGGGCTTATGGCTACACCTTC	CASSPGGTGRAYGYTF
TRBD1	TRBV4-1	-	TRBJ2-1	TGCGCCAGCAGCCACGGGACAGGGGGCTACAATGAGCAGTTCTTC	CASSHGTGGYNEQFF
-	TRBV7-6	-	TRBJ1-4	TGTGCCAGCAGCGCCACAGGGACAACTAATGAAAAACTGTTTTTT	CASSATGTTNEKLFF
-	TRBV20-1	-	TRBJ2-4	TGCAGTGCTAGAGGAGGGAGGACCAAAAACATTCAGTACTTC	CSARGGRTKNIQYF
-	TRBV6-6	-	TRBJ1-2	TGTGCCAGCAGCTACGGGGGCAGGGGTGACTATGGCTACACCTTC	CASSYGGRGDYGYTF
-	TRBV9	-	TRBJ1-4	TGTGCCAGCAGCGTAGGTAACACGGCAAAACTGTTTTTT	CASSVGNTAKLFF
-	TRBV27	-	TRBJ1-1	TGTGCCAGCAAGGCACGTATGAACACTGAAGCTTTCTTT	CASKARMNTEAFF
-	TRBV28	-	TRBJ1-5	TGTGCCAGCAGTTTCGGATCGCAGCCCCAGCATTTT	CASSFGSQPQHF
TRBD1	TRBV9	-	TRBJ1-6	TGTGCCAGCAGCGGCGCCGGGACAGCGAGGATTTCACCCCTCCACTTT	CASSGAGTARISPLHF
TRBD1	TRBV7-3	few	TRBJ2-7	TGTGCCAGCAGCTACTCGACAGGGTTTGGGTACGAGCAGTACTTC	CASSYSTGFGYEQYF